The present T cell receptor beta chain was sequenced within a study of CD8+ T cells in alopecia areata. Across the study: Tofacitinib administration persisted for 6 to 18 months, succeeded by 6 months off drug.

RNA extraction and reverse transcription yielded cDNA as sequencing template. The method was immunoSEQ multiplex PCR; TCRdb's version includes in-frame clones alone and lacks a portion of them. The sample includes about 1,300 clones, approximately 71% of them seen just once. The treatment was: oral pan-JAK inhibitor, 5-10 mg twice daily. Both peripheral blood and punch biopsies of lesional scalp skin were obtained from patients who had alopecia areata. Germline V CDR1 and CDR2: LGHNA, YNFKEQ. This CDR3 is 17 amino acids long. V was trimmed by 0 bases and J by 3 bases, leaving 17 bases between them. This sequence was found in a human donor with alopecia areata. The chain couples TRBV4-2 to TRBJ1-2; a weak D match, TRBD1 (6 bases). Material: skin, obtained at week 24, from a patient treated with tofacitinib. CDR3 sequence (DNA): TGTGCCAGCAGCCAAGACTATGGGCAGGGGATGGACTATGGCTACACCTTC. Protein: CASSQDYGQGMDYGYTF.